The clone carrying this T cell receptor beta chain was detected ten times or more. As yet, its antigen is unknown. It was with a sample-barcoded 5' primer and a J-beta primer mix that a second PCR of roughly 7 to 12 cycles was run. TCRdb reprocessed the 5' RACE reads via MiXCR and lists one record per CDR3 protein. The sample yields around 1,900,000 distinct CDR3 sequences, around 42% seen once. This entry belongs to a study of blood T cells in healthy people across ages. Study-wide results and caveats: Without sorted subsets, naive and antigen-experienced compartments could not be conclusively compared.

The CDR3 length is 15 residues. Germline-derived CDR1 and CDR2 are SQVTM and ANQGSEA. V shed 2 bases and J 5 bases; nucleotides not matched to a gene: 11. Sequencing was done on a sample of blood. The chain employs TRBV29-1 and TRBJ2-7, with 8 bases identical to TRBD1. The receptor's source is a human donor in good health. The CDR3 reads CSVEFLGVQGDEQYF. CDR3 coding DNA: TGCAGCGTTGAATTTCTTGGGGTACAGGGGGACGAGCAGTACTTC.